This T cell receptor (beta chain) was retrieved from a study of breast tumors, draining lymph nodes, adjacent tissues. Germline CDR1 reads DFQATT; CDR2 reads SNEGSKA (reference sequence). Germline trimming cut 0 bases from V and 4 bases from J; bases unmatched to any gene: 13. The CDR3 is 17 residues long. TCRdb processed the multiplex PCR reads anew with MiXCR; each CDR3 protein has one entry. The profile shows about 24,000 distinct CDR3 sequences, approximately 63% of them singletons. Input material: tumor-adjacent breast tissue. The sequence came from a female donor with breast cancer. Some clones in this sample may be carry-over from other donors' samples. The gene calls are TRBV20-1 and TRBJ2-3, with TRBD2 matching over 7 bases. The CDR3 bases are TGCAGTGCTAGAGACGGCGGGAGTAGCGAGTTCGCAGATACGCAGTATTTT. It yields the protein CSARDGGSSEFADTQYF.